This TCR beta chain was recorded in a study of T cells after posttransplantation cyclophosphamide. A few counts support this clone. Profiled with immunoSEQ multiplex PCR; TCRdb holds only in-frame clones, not every one. Seen here are approximately 20,000 clones, about nine tenths observed once, and the top ten hold approximately 7.3%. The CDR3 length is 15 residues. The V segment lost 5 bases and the J segment 4 bases; nucleotides outside the gene matches: 11. CDR1 and CDR2 from the germline V gene are MDHEN and SYDVKM. Busulfan-fludarabine conditioning, marrow transplant, and cyclophosphamide on days +3 and +4 were administered.

V usage is TRBV28 and J usage is TRBJ2-7; 7 bases align to TRBD2. Specimen: PBMCs, collected after allogeneic stem cell transplant with posttransplant cyclophosphamide. The source of this sequence is a female patient aged 35 to 55 who received an allogeneic stem cell transplant from a related donor, was CMV-positive, and had no GVHD. Part of the T cell pool may stem from the graft donor. The CDR3 loop reads CASSAGAGVRYEQYF. The DNA of the CDR3 is TGTGCCAGCAGTGCTGGGGCGGGAGTAAGGTACGAGCAGTACTTC.